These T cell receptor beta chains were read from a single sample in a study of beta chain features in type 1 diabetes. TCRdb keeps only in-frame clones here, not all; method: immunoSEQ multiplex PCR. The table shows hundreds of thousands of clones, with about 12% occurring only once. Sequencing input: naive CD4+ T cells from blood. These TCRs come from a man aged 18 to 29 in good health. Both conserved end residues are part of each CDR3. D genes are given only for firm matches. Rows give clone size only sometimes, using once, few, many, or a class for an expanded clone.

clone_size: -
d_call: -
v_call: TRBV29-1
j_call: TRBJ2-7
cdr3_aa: CSVLGQSYDMQYF

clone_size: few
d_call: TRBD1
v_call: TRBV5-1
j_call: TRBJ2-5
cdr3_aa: CASSLGRQGGETQYF

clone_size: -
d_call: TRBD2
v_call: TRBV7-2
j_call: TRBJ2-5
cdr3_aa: CASMVREGETQYF

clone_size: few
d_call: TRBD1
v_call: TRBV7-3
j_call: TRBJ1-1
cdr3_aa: CASSFSAQGQEAFF

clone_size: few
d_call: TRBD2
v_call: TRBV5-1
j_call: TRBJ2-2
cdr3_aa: CASSLVAGGITNTGELFF

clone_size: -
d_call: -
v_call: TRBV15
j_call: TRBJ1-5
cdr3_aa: CATTFGDQPQHF

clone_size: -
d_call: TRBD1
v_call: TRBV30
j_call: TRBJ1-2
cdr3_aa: CAWSGQGQENYGYTF

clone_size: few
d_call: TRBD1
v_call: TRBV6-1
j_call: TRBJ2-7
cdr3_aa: CASNRDSDSYEQYF

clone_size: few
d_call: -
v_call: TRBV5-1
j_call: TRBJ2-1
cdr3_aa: CASSLAQADSYNEQFF

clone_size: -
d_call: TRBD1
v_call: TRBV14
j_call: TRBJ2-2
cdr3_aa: CASSQGRSRGTGELFF

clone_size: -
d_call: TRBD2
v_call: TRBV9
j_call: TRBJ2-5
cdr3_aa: CASTPRGEGETQYF

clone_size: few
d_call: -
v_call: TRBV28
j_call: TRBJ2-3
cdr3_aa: CASSQTPGRDTQYF

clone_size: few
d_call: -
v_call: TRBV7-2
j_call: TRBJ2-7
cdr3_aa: CASSQLRALEQYF

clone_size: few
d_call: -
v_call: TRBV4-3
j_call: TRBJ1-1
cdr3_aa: CASSQEDRTTEAFF

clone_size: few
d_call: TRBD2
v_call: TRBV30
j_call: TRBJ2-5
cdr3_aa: CAWRQGLGVGETQYF

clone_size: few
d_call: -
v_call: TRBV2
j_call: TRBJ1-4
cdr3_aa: CASNLFRGCLEKLFF